This entry features one T cell receptor beta chain sequence. This receptor's antigen is unknown. No base quality information exists; no much larger clone differs at one position. This sample is drawn from a study of OX40 agonist ivuxolimab in advanced cancers. Regarding the research as a whole: Ivuxolimab was a fully human IgG2 agonistic monoclonal antibody targeting the costimulatory receptor OX40 (CD134). Intravenous ivuxolimab was administered to patients every 2 weeks at six dose levels: 0.01, 0.1, 0.3, 1.5, 3 and 10 mg/kg. Among the approximately 54 dose-escalation patients, about 19 had hepatocellular carcinoma, around 15 melanoma, 9 renal cell carcinoma and 9 head and neck cancer. In the dose-escalation cohort, 82.7% of patients were male, and the mean age was roughly 60 years, with a range of roughly 20 to 80. Patients were allowed to have had prior anti-PD-1, anti-PD-L1 or anti-CTLA-4 therapy, and 30% to 40% of the dose-escalation patients had been treated with checkpoint inhibitors. Partial responses occurred in three dose-escalation patients: two with cutaneous melanoma and one with hepatocellular carcinoma. The purpose of peripheral TCRbeta sequencing was to test whether ivuxolimab changed TCR sequence diversity and led to clonal T-cell expansion. The monotherapy dose-escalation portion (N ≈ 50 patients) of the phase I ivuxolimab trial is reported in the paper. Overall study results and their limits: At doses of 0.1 to 3.0 mg/kg, clonal expansion of both CD4+ and CD8+ blood T cells was observed from baseline to week 6. The antigen specificity of the clonally expanded peripheral T cells was not determined. In partial responders in the 0.1-3.0 mg/kg groups, normalized peripheral clonal expansion was found to be among the lowest, especially among CD8+ T cells. After ivuxolimab, expanded clones were on average more numerous among CD8+ T cells than among CD4+ T cells. Low levels of normalized T-cell clonal expansion were also seen in some nonresponding patients.

From a lookup of the germline V gene, CDR1 and CDR2 are SNHLY and FYNNEI. From the cysteine up to the phenylalanine, the CDR3 has a length of 15 residues. Only the CDR3 part of the read is kept: 45 bases, read in frame from the first base. V lost 5 bases and J lost 2 bases; the stretch between them is 15 bases long. The trial excluded patients who had a history of autoimmune disease or were on systemic immunosuppression. Peripheral blood for TCR sequencing was drawn from every dose cohort at baseline, at cycle 4 day 1 and at cycle 7 day 1. The samples were taken from a phase I, first-in-human, multicenter, open-label dose-escalation trial of ivuxolimab. The trial enrolled adults with locally advanced or metastatic head and neck squamous cell, hepatocellular, melanoma or renal cell carcinoma. Before TCR sequencing, CD4+ and CD8+ T cells were separately sorted from peripheral blood. Genomic DNA was extracted from sorted cells for sequencing of the TCRbeta CDR3 region. The immunoSEQ Assay was used for sequencing of TCRbeta CDR3 regions. Entries here come from immuneACCESS through TCRdb and include only in-frame sequences with V and J called. Some clones fail to appear in such tables; in the studies checked, an unresolved V gene covers under half of the shortfall, and the cause of the remainder is unknown. This sample holds tens of thousands of clones; 70% to 90% were observed only once. The ten top clones hold 0.4% to 0.55% of the sample.

Sequencing was performed on CD4+ or CD8+ T cells sorted from blood, taken in a trial of the OX40 agonist ivuxolimab. The chain uses TRBV2 and TRBJ2-5; no confident D gene assignment can be made. This clonotype originated in an adult with an advanced solid tumor such as melanoma, head and neck, liver or kidney cancer. The encoded CDR3 is CASSSTWWRQETQYF. The sequenced DNA: TGTGCCAGCAGTTCCACTTGGTGGCGTCAAGAGACCCAGTACTTC.